This T cell receptor beta chain came from a study of cytomegalovirus exposure and HLA in healthy donors. Looked up from germline, CDR1 is SGHRS and CDR2 is YFSETQ. V dropped 5 bases and J dropped 6; count of bases not matched to a gene: 7. The CDR3 consists of 14 residues. PCR used 60 Vbeta primers and 13 Jbeta primers. Some clones are missing from TCRdb's copy, which holds only in-frame ones; the method was immunoSEQ multiplex PCR. The listing contains tens of thousands of clones. The sequence came from a woman younger than 45 in good health and CMV-seropositive. This sequence joins TRBV5-1 and TRBJ1-4, with TRBD1 identical over 7 bases. The sample was PBMCs. CDR3 in amino acids: CASSRQGRDEKLFF. CDR3 DNA sequence: TGCGCCAGCAGTCGACAGGGTCGGGATGAAAAACTGTTTTTT.